What follows are 32 T cell receptor beta chains derived from one specimen sequenced in a study of T cell responses to AZD1222 COVID-19 vaccine. Sequencing used immunoSEQ multiplex PCR; TCRdb keeps in-frame clones, though not all of them. Altogether 180,000 or so clones are present, 90% to 95% being singletons, with the ten largest covering 1%. The sequenced sample was peripheral blood, obtained 28 days after the second AZD1222 dose. Every receptor here comes from an adult who received the AZD1222 COVID-19 vaccine.

V gene TRBV7-9 combines with J gene TRBJ1-1, with D maybe TRBD1 (6 bases). CDR1 is SEHNR, CDR2 FQNEAQ, per germline (reference sequence). The CDR3 consists of 15 residues. Trimming took 5 bases from V and 5 from J, leaving 18 bases between them. The chain's CDR3 is CASSPPSGAGTEAFF. The CDR3 coding sequence is TGTGCCAGCAGCCCCCCTTCAGGGGCTGGGACTGAAGCTTTCTTT.

In nucleotides, the CDR3 is TGTGCCAGCAGCATACCGATGGGGGCCAGAGAGACCCAGTACTTC. Translated: CASSIPMGARETQYF. The chain carries TRBV7-2 and TRBJ2-5, with D maybe TRBD1 (6 bases). Germline V gene data show CDR1 as SGHTA and CDR2 as FQGNSA. CDR3 length: 15 residues. Trimming cost V 5 bases and J 4 bases, with 17 bases left between them. The complete variable domain, with remaining parts taken from reference TRBV7-2 and TRBJ2-5, reads GAGVSQSPSNKVTEKGKDVELRCDPISGHTALYWYRQSLGQGLEFLIYFQGNSAPDKSGLPSDRFSAERTGGSVSTLTIQRTQQEDSAVYLCASSIPMGARETQYFGPGTRLLVL.

CDR3 in DNA: TGTGCCAGTAGTATTGGGGGGTCCACTGAAGCTTTCTTT. This gives the protein CASSIGGSTEAFF. The chain employs TRBV19 and TRBJ1-1; D may be TRBD1 (5 bases). The CDR3 length is 13 residues. V gave up 3 bases and J gave up 4 bases, with 9 bases separating them. In germline, CDR1 is LNHDA, CDR2 SQIVND (reference sequence).

J is TRBJ1-2 and V is TRBV20-1; TRBD1 might be the D (6 bases). The germline CDR1 and CDR2 sequences are DFQATT and SNEGSKA (reference sequence). The CDR3 totals 15 residues. Trimming shortened V by 3 bases and J by 7 bases, and 21 bases separated the two germline ends. In DNA, the CDR3 is TGCAGTGCTAGTAATTATACAGGGTCCTTTAGTGGCTACACCTTC. Its translation: CSASNYTGSFSGYTF.

This clone was detected a few times. The rearrangement links TRBV9 to TRBJ2-5, with TRBD2 identical over 9 bases. V trimming: 0 bases; J trimming: 5 bases; junction bases outside the gene matches: 11. The germline V gene encodes CDR1 SGDLS and CDR2 YYNGEE. There are 17 residues in the CDR3. The CDR3 sequence is CASSVGSSGGRGETQYF. The CDR3 DNA reads TGTGCCAGCAGCGTAGGGAGTAGCGGGGGTAGGGGCGAGACCCAGTACTTC. Together with reference TRBV9 and TRBJ2-5, the CDR3 gives the full variable domain: DSGVTQTPKHLITATGQRVTLRCSPRSGDLSVYWYQQSLDQGLQFLIQYYNGEERAKGNILERFSAQQFPDLHSELNLSSLELGDSALYFCASSVGSSGGRGETQYFGPGTRLLVL.

The rearrangement links TRBV15 to TRBJ1-5, with D uncertain. V lost 0 bases and J 8 bases, leaving 8 bases between the germline ends. Germline V CDR1 and CDR2: LNHNV, YYDKDF (reference sequence). The CDR3 consists of 13 residues. The CDR3 is CATSRETLEPQHF. DNA for the CDR3: TGTGCCACCAGCAGAGAAACCTTAGAGCCCCAGCATTTT.

This clone was recorded only once. The chain links TRBV5-1 to TRBJ1-2; D is unresolved. Germline-derived CDR1 and CDR2 are SGHRS and YFSETQ. Trimming removed 5 bases from V and 4 bases from J, with 18 bases in between. The CDR3 is 15 residues long. The CDR3 here is CASSPQLSDTYGYTF. CDR3 DNA: TGCGCCAGCAGTCCACAACTGTCAGACACCTATGGCTACACCTTC.

This clone was seen a single time. The genes are TRBV30 and TRBJ1-2, with TRBD1 identical over 7 bases. CDR3 length: 15 amino acids. Germline V gene lookup returns CDR1 GTSNPN and CDR2 SVGIG (reference sequence). With V trimmed by 4 bases and J by 1 base, 9 bases remained unmatched. The chain's CDR3 is CAWTPTGSSNYGYTF. The CDR3 bases are TGTGCCTGGACACCGACAGGGTCGAGTAACTATGGCTACACCTTC.

The J gene is TRBJ2-1, the V gene TRBV29-1; D gene uncertain. The V end lost 4 bases, the J end lost 7 bases, and 11 bases lay between the germline ends. The CDR3 has 12 residues. Germline V gene sequence: CDR1 SQVTM, CDR2 ANQGSEA. The CDR3 region is CSVGLAKNEQFF. CDR3 in DNA: TGCAGCGTTGGGTTAGCCAAAAATGAGCAGTTCTTC.

This rearrangement joins TRBV4-1 to TRBJ1-1; a possible D gene is TRBD1 (5 bases). Trimming left V 0 bases short and J 1 base short, with 12 bases between. The CDR3 runs 16 residues. Looked up from germline, CDR1 is MGHRA and CDR2 is YSYEKL. CDR3 nucleotide sequence: TGCGCCAGCAGCCAAGATCGAGGCAGGGCGAACACTGAAGCTTTCTTT. Protein: CASSQDRGRANTEAFF.

This chain joins TRBV7-6 and TRBJ2-7; D is possibly TRBD1 (6 bases). Trimming took off 7 bases at V and 0 bases at J, with 16 bases between the two ends. The CDR3 runs 15 residues. Germline-derived CDR1 and CDR2 are SGHVS and FNYEAQ. CDR3 sequence (DNA): TGTGCCAGCATCACGTCTGGGACACTCTCCTACGAGCAGTACTTC. Protein sequence: CASITSGTLSYEQYF.

The chain uses TRBV18 and TRBJ1-2; 9 bases are a match to TRBD1. The CDR3 totals 16 residues. Looked up from germline, CDR1 is KGHSH and CDR2 is LQKENI. V was clipped by 3 bases and J by 10 bases; unmatched bases: 15. CDR3 residues: CASSPQQGAAPTSYTF. The CDR3 DNA reads TGTGCCAGCTCACCCCAACAGGGGGCGGCTCCCACGTCCTACACCTTC.

DNA for the CDR3: TGTGCCAGCAGCGAGGGACCCCGCTACGAGCAGTACTTC. Its protein product is CASSEGPRYEQYF. V usage is TRBV7-2 and J usage is TRBJ2-7; D possibly matches TRBD1 or TRBD2 (5 bases each). The CDR3 is 13 residues long. The V and J ends lost 5 bases and 3 bases respectively, with 11 bases between them. Germline V CDR1 and CDR2: SGHTA, FQGNSA.

This clone was detected once. The rearrangement joins TRBV6-4 to TRBJ2-1; 8 bases align to TRBD1. V shed 5 bases, J shed 9 bases, and the junction held 9 bases outside the gene matches. Germline V lookup: CDR1 MRHNA, CDR2 SNTAGT. The CDR3 is 14 residues long. The CDR3 region is CASSPDRVATEQFF. The CDR3 nucleotides read TGTGCCAGCAGTCCGGACAGGGTTGCTACTGAGCAGTTCTTC.

The chain combines TRBV2 with TRBJ1-6; D not certain. CDR3 length: 12 residues. The germline V gene has CDR1 SNHLY and CDR2 FYNNEI. V was shortened by 4 bases and J by 15 bases, with 13 bases between the two germline ends. CDR3 protein: CASSANKGRLHF. The DNA for the CDR3 is TGTGCCAGCAGTGCTAACAAGGGTCGCCTCCACTTT.

The V and J genes are TRBV6-4 and TRBJ1-5; 7 bases align to TRBD1. J gave up 2 bases and V 2 bases, and 12 bases lay outside the gene matches. The CDR3 runs to 18 residues. CDR1 is MRHNA, CDR2 SNTAGT, per germline. CDR3 coding DNA: TGTGCCAGCAGTGACCCGGACCAACTGACAGGGCGCAATCAGCCCCAGCATTTT. Translated: CASSDPDQLTGRNQPQHF.

The J gene is TRBJ2-4, the V gene TRBV28; 7 nucleotides align to TRBD1. J lost 0 bases, V lost 8 bases, and 7 bases had no gene match. The CDR3 runs 15 residues. Germline V gene sequence: CDR1 MDHEN, CDR2 SYDVKM. CDR3 nucleotides: TGTGCCAGCGAAAAGGGGGCTCTAGCCAAAAACATTCAGTACTTC. Translating gives CASEKGALAKNIQYF.

This chain joins TRBV10-1 and TRBJ2-1; possibly TRBD2 for D (6 bases). This CDR3 spans 13 amino acids. V gave up 6 bases and J gave up 4 bases, with 10 bases separating them. The germline V gene has CDR1 WNHNN and CDR2 SYGVQD (reference sequence). CDR3 nucleotide sequence: TGCGCCAGCAGCCCGACTAGATACAATGAGCAGTTCTTC. It specifies CASSPTRYNEQFF.

The chain is built from TRBV28 and TRBJ2-1, with 9 bases matching TRBD2. From germline, CDR1 is MDHEN and CDR2 SYDVKM. Germline trimming cut 6 bases from V and 4 bases from J; bases unmatched to any gene: 7. This CDR3 comprises 15 residues. The CDR3 reads CASRNPGLAYNEQFF. DNA of the CDR3: TGTGCCAGCAGAAACCCGGGACTAGCTTACAATGAGCAGTTCTTC.

The chain recombines TRBV7-7 with TRBJ1-1, with a possible D match to TRBD1 (6 bases). CDR1 SSHAT and CDR2 FNYEAQ come from the germline V gene (reference sequence). The length of the CDR3 is 13 residues. V was cut by 4 bases and J by 1 base, with 7 bases left in between. The CDR3 spells CASSSDRNTEAFF. The DNA of the CDR3 is TGTGCCAGCAGCTCGGACAGGAACACTGAAGCTTTCTTT.

The V gene is TRBV15, the J gene TRBJ2-3; D call uncertain. In germline, CDR1 is LNHNV, CDR2 YYDKDF (reference sequence). Trimming pared 7 bases from V and 3 bases from J, leaving 11 bases between. The CDR3 totals 13 residues. The chain's CDR3 is CATKKLRTDTQYF. The CDR3 DNA follows: TGTGCCACCAAAAAACTACGGACAGATACGCAGTATTTT.

CDR3 region: CATSRDGWASGHLAKNIQYF. The CDR3 DNA reads as TGTGCCACCAGCAGAGATGGGTGGGCTAGCGGACATTTAGCCAAAAACATTCAGTACTTC. The chain employs TRBV15 and TRBJ2-4; 7 bases agree with TRBD2. The CDR3 length is 20 residues. Germline V CDR1 and CDR2: LNHNV, YYDKDF (reference sequence). The trim removed 0 bases at V and 0 bases at J, leaving 14 bases unmatched.

This clone has a single count. This chain uses TRBV29-1 with TRBJ2-3; 12 positions agree with TRBD2. The CDR3 consists of 19 residues. Trimming at V came to 2 bases and at J to 2 bases, leaving 14 bases not matched to a gene. The germline V gene has CDR1 SQVTM and CDR2 ANQGSEA. The chain's CDR3 is CSVEHLLAGGQLVTDTQYF. The DNA of the CDR3 is TGCAGCGTTGAACATTTACTAGCGGGGGGCCAACTAGTCACAGATACGCAGTATTTT.

The rearrangement joins TRBV7-3 to TRBJ2-6; D ambiguous. CDR1 is SGHTA and CDR2 is FQGTGA in the germline V gene. Trimming removed 1 base from V and 2 bases from J, with 9 bases in between. CDR3 size: 16 residues. The CDR3 loop reads CASSLNGRPGANVLTF. Here the CDR3 DNA reads TGTGCCAGCAGCTTAAACGGCCGACCTGGGGCCAACGTCCTGACTTTC.

The chain uses TRBV3-1 (or the pseudogene TRBV3-2) and TRBJ2-7; perhaps TRBD1 as D (5 bases). Germline V gives CDR1 LGHDT, CDR2 YNNKEL (reference sequence). V dropped 5 bases and J dropped 4 bases, with 15 bases sitting between them. The CDR3 is made up of 14 amino acids. In nucleotides, the CDR3 is TGTGCCAGCAGCAGACAGATCCTGGGGTACGAGCAGTACTTC. As protein: CASSRQILGYEQYF.

The V gene is TRBV5-1, the J gene TRBJ1-2, with a weak D call TRBD1 (6 bases). CDR1 is SGHRS, CDR2 YFSETQ, per germline. The CDR3 contains 13 residues. V gave up 4 bases and J gave up 4 bases, with 11 bases separating them. DNA of the CDR3: TGCGCCAGCAGCGAATTACAGGGCTATGGCTACACCTTC. It codes for CASSELQGYGYTF. The full variable domain, with the rest looked up from reference TRBV5-1 and TRBJ1-2, is KAGVTQTPRYLIKTRGQQVTLSCSPISGHRSVSWYQQTPGQGLQFLFEYFSETQRNKGNFPGRFSGRQFSNSRSEMNVSTLELGDSALYLCASSELQGYGYTFGSGTRLTVV.

J is TRBJ2-1 and V is TRBV7-6; 7 nucleotides line up with TRBD2. V shed 7 bases, J shed 3 bases, and the junction held 3 bases outside the gene matches. This CDR3 is 13 amino acids long. The germline V gene encodes CDR1 SGHVS and CDR2 FNYEAQ. For the CDR3, the DNA is TGTGCCAGCACTGGCGGGGGCTACAATGAGCAGTTCTTC. Amino acids: CASTGGGYNEQFF.

The V call is TRBV14, the J call TRBJ2-3; D remains ambiguous. The germline gives CDR1 SGHDN, CDR2 FVKESK. The CDR3 runs 12 residues. V gave up 4 bases and J gave up 4 bases, with 6 bases separating them. Here the CDR3 reads CASSPTADTQYF. The CDR3 DNA sequence: TGTGCCAGCAGCCCGACGGCAGATACGCAGTATTTT.

The genes are TRBV14 and TRBJ1-2; possibly TRBD1 for D (5 bases). The V gene's germline CDR1 is SGHDN and CDR2 FVKESK. Trimming pared 4 bases from V and 7 bases from J, leaving 13 bases between. The CDR3 length is 13 residues. This CDR3 is CASSLPEGAGYTF. The CDR3 DNA reads TGTGCCAGCAGCCTCCCAGAAGGGGCTGGCTACACCTTC.

V gene TRBV4-1 combines with J gene TRBJ2-3, with 8 bases matching TRBD2. Per the germline V gene, CDR1 is MGHRA and CDR2 is YSYEKL. CDR3 length: 16 amino acids. Unmatched junction bases numbered 9, after V lost 1 base and J lost 6 bases. CDR3 nucleotides: TGCGCCAGCAGCCAAGGGCAGGGACTAGAGTGGGATACGCAGTATTTT. Translating gives CASSQGQGLEWDTQYF.

The chain combines TRBV5-1 with TRBJ2-3; 11 positions agree with TRBD2. The V segment lost 4 bases and the J segment 5 bases; nucleotides outside the gene matches: 3. The CDR3 length is 14 residues. Germline V gene sequence: CDR1 SGHRS, CDR2 YFSETQ. CDR3 residues: CASSGSGGEDTQYF. The CDR3 bases are TGCGCCAGCAGCGGTAGCGGGGGGGAAGATACGCAGTATTTT.

The chain joins TRBV5-1 to TRBJ2-3; TRBD1 agrees at 9 bases. The CDR3 is made up of 14 amino acids. Germline V gene data show CDR1 as SGHRS and CDR2 as YFSETQ. Unmatched junction bases numbered 8, after V lost 6 bases and J lost 6 bases. The CDR3 protein is CASNKGQGTDTQYF. CDR3 nucleotides: TGCGCCAGCAACAAGGGACAGGGAACCGATACGCAGTATTTT.